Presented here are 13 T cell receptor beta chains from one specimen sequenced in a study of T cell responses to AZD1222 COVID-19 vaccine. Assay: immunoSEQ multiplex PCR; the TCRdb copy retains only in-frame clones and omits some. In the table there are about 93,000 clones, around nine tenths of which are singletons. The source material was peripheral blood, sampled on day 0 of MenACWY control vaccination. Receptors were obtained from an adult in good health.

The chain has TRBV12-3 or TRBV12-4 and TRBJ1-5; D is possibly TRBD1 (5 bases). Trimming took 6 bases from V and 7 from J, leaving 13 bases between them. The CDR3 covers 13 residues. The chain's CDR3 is CASRDSGGQPQHF. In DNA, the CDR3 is TGTGCCAGCAGAGACAGTGGCGGCCAGCCCCAGCATTTT.

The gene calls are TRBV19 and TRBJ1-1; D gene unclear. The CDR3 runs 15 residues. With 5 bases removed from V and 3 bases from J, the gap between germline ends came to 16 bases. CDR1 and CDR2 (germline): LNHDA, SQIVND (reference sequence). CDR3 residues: CASSSDLAPYTEAFF. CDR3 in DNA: TGTGCCAGTAGTTCGGACCTGGCCCCTTACACTGAAGCTTTCTTT.

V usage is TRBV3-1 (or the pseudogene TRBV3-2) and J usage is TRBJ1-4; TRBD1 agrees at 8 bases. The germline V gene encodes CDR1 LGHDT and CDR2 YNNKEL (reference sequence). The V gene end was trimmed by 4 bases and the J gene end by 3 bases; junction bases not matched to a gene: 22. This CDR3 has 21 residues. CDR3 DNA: TGTGCCAGCAGCCGTTTACGTAGACCGGGACAGGCCTCTAGAGCTAATGAAAAACTGTTTTTT. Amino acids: CASSRLRRPGQASRANEKLFF.

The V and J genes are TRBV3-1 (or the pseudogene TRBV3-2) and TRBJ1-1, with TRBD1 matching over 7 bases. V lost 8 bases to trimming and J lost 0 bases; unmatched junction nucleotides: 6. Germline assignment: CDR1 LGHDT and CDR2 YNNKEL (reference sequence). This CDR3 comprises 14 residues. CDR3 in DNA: TGTGCCAGCGTCAAAGGGGGCTTGAACACTGAAGCTTTCTTT. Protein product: CASVKGGLNTEAFF.

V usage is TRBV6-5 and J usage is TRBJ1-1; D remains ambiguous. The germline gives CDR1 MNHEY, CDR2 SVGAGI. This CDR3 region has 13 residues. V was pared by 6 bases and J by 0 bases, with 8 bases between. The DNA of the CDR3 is TGTGCCAGCAGACAGACAATGAACACTGAAGCTTTCTTT. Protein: CASRQTMNTEAFF.

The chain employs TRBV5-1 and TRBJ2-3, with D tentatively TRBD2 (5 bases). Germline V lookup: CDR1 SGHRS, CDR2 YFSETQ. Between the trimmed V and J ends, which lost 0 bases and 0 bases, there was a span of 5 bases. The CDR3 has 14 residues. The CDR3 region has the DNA TGCGCCAGCAGCTTGGCGGGGAGCACAGATACGCAGTATTTT. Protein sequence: CASSLAGSTDTQYF. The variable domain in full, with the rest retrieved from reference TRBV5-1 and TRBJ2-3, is KAGVTQTPRYLIKTRGQQVTLSCSPISGHRSVSWYQQTPGQGLQFLFEYFSETQRNKGNFPGRFSGRQFSNSRSEMNVSTLELGDSALYLCASSLAGSTDTQYFGPGTRLTVL.

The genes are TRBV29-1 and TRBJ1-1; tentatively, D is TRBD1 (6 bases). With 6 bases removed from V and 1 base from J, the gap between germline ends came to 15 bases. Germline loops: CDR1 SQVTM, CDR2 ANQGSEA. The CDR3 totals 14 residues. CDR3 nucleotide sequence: TGCAGCGTAGTCTCGGGGGGCGGGAACACTGAAGCTTTCTTT. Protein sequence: CSVVSGGGNTEAFF.

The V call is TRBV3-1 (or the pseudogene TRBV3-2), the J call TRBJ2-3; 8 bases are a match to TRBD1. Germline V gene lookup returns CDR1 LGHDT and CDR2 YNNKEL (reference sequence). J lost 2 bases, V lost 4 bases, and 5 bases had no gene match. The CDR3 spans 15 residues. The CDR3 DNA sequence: TGTGCCAGCAGCCCGTCGGACAGGGTCACAGATACGCAGTATTTT. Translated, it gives CASSPSDRVTDTQYF.

The CDR3, as DNA: TGTGCCTGCTCCACAGCCAACAATGAGCAGTTCTTC. Its protein is CACSTANNEQFF. The chain combines TRBV7-3 with TRBJ2-1; D not certain. Germline V CDR1 and CDR2: SGHTA, FQGTGA. This CDR3 is 12 amino acids long. The germline V and J ends were trimmed by 11 bases and 5 bases, with 13 bases remaining between them.

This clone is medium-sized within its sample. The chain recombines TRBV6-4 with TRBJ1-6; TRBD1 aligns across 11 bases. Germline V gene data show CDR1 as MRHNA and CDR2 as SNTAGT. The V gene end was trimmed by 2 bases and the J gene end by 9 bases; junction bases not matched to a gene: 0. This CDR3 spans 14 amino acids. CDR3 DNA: TGTGCCAGCAGTGACGGACAGGGGGCTTCACCCCTCCACTTT. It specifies CASSDGQGASPLHF.

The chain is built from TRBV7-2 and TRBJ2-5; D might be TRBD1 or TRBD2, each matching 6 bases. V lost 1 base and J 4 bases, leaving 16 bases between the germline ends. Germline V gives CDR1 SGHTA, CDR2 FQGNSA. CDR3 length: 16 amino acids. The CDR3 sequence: CASSLDPGARGETQYF. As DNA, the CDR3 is TGTGCCAGCAGCTTAGACCCGGGGGCGCGAGGAGAGACCCAGTACTTC.

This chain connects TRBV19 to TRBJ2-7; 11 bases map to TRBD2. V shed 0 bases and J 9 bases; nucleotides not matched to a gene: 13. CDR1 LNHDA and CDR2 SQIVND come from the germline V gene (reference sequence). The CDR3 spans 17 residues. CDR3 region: CASSIDRWTSGPMRQYF. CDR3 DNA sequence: TGTGCCAGTAGTATAGATCGTTGGACTAGCGGGCCCATGCGGCAGTACTTC.

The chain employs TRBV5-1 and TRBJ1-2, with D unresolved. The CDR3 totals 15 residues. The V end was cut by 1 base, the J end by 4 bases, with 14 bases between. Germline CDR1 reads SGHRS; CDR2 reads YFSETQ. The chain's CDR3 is CASSLKLEGSYGYTF. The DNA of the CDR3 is TGCGCCAGCAGCTTGAAATTGGAGGGATCCTATGGCTACACCTTC.